This entry lists 2 T cell receptor beta chains sequenced from one sample in a study of lymphopenia after photon versus proton radiotherapy. The protocol was immunoSEQ multiplex PCR, while the TCRdb copy is restricted to in-frame clones and leaves out a portion. The sample lists about 160,000 clones, around 85% occurring once. The sample in question was peripheral blood, obtained from a patient treated with photon-based radiotherapy. These receptors all come from a man aged 50 to 60 with gastric cancer.

The V and J genes are TRBV6-1 and TRBJ1-4; 8 bases fit TRBD1. The CDR3 spans 14 residues. After removal of 6 bases from V and 4 bases from J, the junction contained 4 bases not matched to a gene. Germline CDR1 reads MNHNS; CDR2 reads SASEGT. The CDR3: CASSPDRVNEKLFF. CDR3 sequence (DNA): TGTGCCAGCAGCCCGGACAGGGTTAATGAAAAACTGTTTTTT.

The chain combines TRBV6-6 with TRBJ1-5; no clear D gene. CDR1 is MNHNY, CDR2 SVGAGI, per germline (reference sequence). The CDR3 has 13 amino acids. V was cut by 6 bases and J by 0 bases, with 6 bases left in between. This chain's CDR3 is CASRPNSNQPQHF. The CDR3 coding sequence is TGTGCCAGCAGACCAAATAGCAATCAGCCCCAGCATTTT.